Listed below are T cell receptor beta chains from one sample, sequenced in a study of control samples from healthy donors and cancer patients. Only in-frame clones appear in the TCRdb table, and some are missing; sequencing was by immunoSEQ multiplex PCR. Here the sample spans some 79,000 clones, 87% being singletons. Sequences were obtained from blood. The receptor source for this set is a woman between 50 and 59 years old in good health. CDR3s include the opening cysteine and the closing phenylalanine or tryptophan. The D gene is left open where the match is weak. Not every row has a clone size; where given, it reads once, few, many or a size class.

j_call: TRBJ1-3
v_call: TRBV9
clone_size: -
d_call: -
cdr3_nt: TGTGCCAGCAGCGTAGACGCCGTCAAGAGCTCTGGAAACACCATATATTTT
cdr3_aa: CASSVDAVKSSGNTIYF

j_call: TRBJ1-4
v_call: TRBV5-1
clone_size: -
d_call: -
cdr3_nt: TGCGCCAGCGGGGGACAAGATGAAAAACTGTTTTTT
cdr3_aa: CASGGQDEKLFF

j_call: TRBJ2-5
v_call: TRBV24-1
clone_size: -
d_call: TRBD1
cdr3_nt: TGTGCCACCAGTGATCCGGCCCAGACAGGGAAAGAGACCCAGTACTTC
cdr3_aa: CATSDPAQTGKETQYF

j_call: TRBJ1-2
v_call: TRBV28
clone_size: once
d_call: -
cdr3_nt: TGTGCCAGCAGTTTAGTATTATCGCCCCCTAGGGGTCTCGTCGGAGCTAACTATGGCTACACCTTC
cdr3_aa: CASSLVLSPPRGLVGANYGYTF

j_call: TRBJ2-7
v_call: TRBV4-2
clone_size: -
d_call: -
cdr3_nt: TGTGCCAGCAGCCAAGGGGACCACCCCTACGAGCAGTACTTC
cdr3_aa: CASSQGDHPYEQYF

j_call: TRBJ2-7
v_call: TRBV6-5
clone_size: -
d_call: TRBD1
cdr3_nt: TGTGCCAGCAGACGGGACAGCGCCTCCTACGAGCAGTACTTC
cdr3_aa: CASRRDSASYEQYF

j_call: TRBJ2-3
v_call: TRBV9
clone_size: -
d_call: -
cdr3_nt: TGTGCCAGCAGCGGCTCCCCAAGCACAGATACGCAGTATTTT
cdr3_aa: CASSGSPSTDTQYF

j_call: TRBJ2-3
v_call: TRBV6-2/TRBV6-3
clone_size: few
d_call: -
cdr3_nt: TGTGCCAGCAGTTACTCGACTTCTAGCTTCACAGATACGCAGTATTTT
cdr3_aa: CASSYSTSSFTDTQYF

j_call: TRBJ1-2
v_call: TRBV10-3
clone_size: -
d_call: -
cdr3_nt: TGTGCCATCAGGCCCCCGGGAGGATCCTATGGCTACACCTTC
cdr3_aa: CAIRPPGGSYGYTF

j_call: TRBJ2-1
v_call: TRBV5-4
clone_size: -
d_call: TRBD2
cdr3_nt: TGTGCCAGCACCAATAGCGGGAGGTCCTACAATGAGCAGTTCTTC
cdr3_aa: CASTNSGRSYNEQFF

j_call: TRBJ2-1
v_call: TRBV3-1/TRBV3-2
clone_size: few
d_call: TRBD2
cdr3_nt: TGTGCCAGCAGCCCCTTCCTAGCGGGGGCAAACAATGAGCAGTTCTTC
cdr3_aa: CASSPFLAGANNEQFF

j_call: TRBJ1-1
v_call: TRBV6-5
clone_size: -
d_call: -
cdr3_nt: TGTGCCAGCAGCCGGGACGCCGCGGGGACTGAAGCTTTCTTT
cdr3_aa: CASSRDAAGTEAFF

j_call: TRBJ2-1
v_call: TRBV4-1
clone_size: -
d_call: -
cdr3_nt: TGCGCCAGCAGCCAGTTAGCGGTCTCCTACAATGAGCAGTTCTTC
cdr3_aa: CASSQLAVSYNEQFF

j_call: TRBJ2-2
v_call: TRBV7-3
clone_size: -
d_call: -
cdr3_nt: TGTGCCAGCAGCTTATCGTACACCGGGGAGCTGTTTTTT
cdr3_aa: CASSLSYTGELFF

j_call: TRBJ2-1
v_call: TRBV9
clone_size: -
d_call: TRBD2
cdr3_nt: TGTGCCAGCAGCGTAGTCCCAGCGGGAGGTAATGAGCAGTTCTTC
cdr3_aa: CASSVVPAGGNEQFF

j_call: TRBJ2-1
v_call: TRBV3-1/TRBV3-2
clone_size: -
d_call: TRBD2
cdr3_nt: TGTGCCAGCAGCCAAGGGACTAGCGGGAGGGCCCCCATCCCCTACAATGAGCAGTTCTTC
cdr3_aa: CASSQGTSGRAPIPYNEQFF

j_call: TRBJ1-5
v_call: TRBV24-1
clone_size: -
d_call: -
cdr3_nt: TGTGCCCAAGGAAGCCAGCCAAGGCCCCAGCATTTT
cdr3_aa: CAQGSQPRPQHF

j_call: TRBJ2-2
v_call: TRBV27
clone_size: -
d_call: -
cdr3_nt: TGTGCCAGCAGTTTGGTCGGGAGAAGCACCGGGGAGCTGTTTTTT
cdr3_aa: CASSLVGRSTGELFF

j_call: TRBJ2-1
v_call: TRBV18
clone_size: few
d_call: -
cdr3_nt: TGTGCCAGCTCCCGAACAGGGGGGGATGAGCAGTTCTTC
cdr3_aa: CASSRTGGDEQFF

j_call: TRBJ2-1
v_call: TRBV6-2/TRBV6-3
clone_size: -
d_call: -
cdr3_nt: TGTGCCAGCAGTGCTCGGGCGGGGTACAATGAGCAGTTCTTC
cdr3_aa: CASSARAGYNEQFF

j_call: TRBJ1-2
v_call: TRBV6-5
clone_size: -
d_call: -
cdr3_nt: TGTGCCAGCAGCCGAGGGTTTAACTATGGCTACACCTTC
cdr3_aa: CASSRGFNYGYTF

j_call: TRBJ1-2
v_call: TRBV19
clone_size: once
d_call: -
cdr3_nt: TGTGCCAGTAGTGCCCGCGCTGTCCCGGCTAACTATGGCTACACCTTC
cdr3_aa: CASSARAVPANYGYTF

j_call: TRBJ2-3
v_call: TRBV5-1
clone_size: -
d_call: -
cdr3_nt: TGCGCCAGCAGCTTGGCCGTCGGTAGGGTCGCAGATACGCAGTATTTT
cdr3_aa: CASSLAVGRVADTQYF

j_call: TRBJ2-1
v_call: TRBV28
clone_size: -
d_call: -
cdr3_nt: TGTGCCAGCACCCTCACTCCGGGTGAGCAGTTCTTC
cdr3_aa: CASTLTPGEQFF

j_call: TRBJ1-6
v_call: TRBV28
clone_size: -
d_call: -
cdr3_nt: TGTGCCAGCAGTTTAGCGGACAGAAATTCACCCCTCCACTTT
cdr3_aa: CASSLADRNSPLHF

j_call: TRBJ1-4
v_call: TRBV7-8
clone_size: -
d_call: -
cdr3_nt: TGTGCCAGCAGCCCACTCCGTTTCTCCGCAACTAATGAAAAACTGTTTTTT
cdr3_aa: CASSPLRFSATNEKLFF

j_call: TRBJ2-1
v_call: TRBV28
clone_size: -
d_call: -
cdr3_nt: TGTGCCAGCAGTTTGTCTAGCCAGGAGCAGTTCTTC
cdr3_aa: CASSLSSQEQFF

j_call: TRBJ2-7
v_call: TRBV7-9
clone_size: -
d_call: TRBD2
cdr3_nt: TGTGCCAGCAGCTTAGCCCGGGAGGGCAAGTACTTC
cdr3_aa: CASSLAREGKYF

j_call: TRBJ2-3
v_call: TRBV7-2
clone_size: -
d_call: -
cdr3_nt: TGTGCCAGCAGCGACAGAACACAGGCGGATACGCAGTATTTT
cdr3_aa: CASSDRTQADTQYF

j_call: TRBJ2-5
v_call: TRBV27
clone_size: -
d_call: -
cdr3_nt: TGTGCCAGCAAGTGGACGTGGGGTGGTAGCGAGACCCAGTACTTC
cdr3_aa: CASKWTWGGSETQYF

j_call: TRBJ2-4
v_call: TRBV5-1
clone_size: -
d_call: -
cdr3_nt: TGCGCCAGCAGCTTGGCTACCGATCTTAGCGGAATTCAGTACTTC
cdr3_aa: CASSLATDLSGIQYF

j_call: TRBJ1-2
v_call: TRBV6-6
clone_size: -
d_call: TRBD1
cdr3_nt: TGTGCCAGCAGTCGAACAGGGGGTGATGGCTACACCTTC
cdr3_aa: CASSRTGGDGYTF

j_call: TRBJ1-2
v_call: TRBV7-9
clone_size: -
d_call: -
cdr3_nt: TGTGCCAGCAGCTTAGTAGTTCCTACCTATGGCTACACCTTC
cdr3_aa: CASSLVVPTYGYTF

j_call: TRBJ1-1
v_call: TRBV27
clone_size: -
d_call: -
cdr3_nt: TGTGCCAGCAGCCCCCCCGGGACGGAAGCTTTCTTT
cdr3_aa: CASSPPGTEAFF

j_call: TRBJ2-1
v_call: TRBV7-3
clone_size: -
d_call: -
cdr3_nt: TGTGCCAGCAGCTTAGGAGGTCTGGGCAATGAGCAGTTCTTC
cdr3_aa: CASSLGGLGNEQFF

j_call: TRBJ2-1
v_call: TRBV19
clone_size: -
d_call: TRBD2
cdr3_nt: TGTGCCAGTATGGGGGGAGGGGACGGCAACAATGAGCAGTTCTTC
cdr3_aa: CASMGGGDGNNEQFF

j_call: TRBJ1-4
v_call: TRBV24-1
clone_size: once
d_call: -
cdr3_nt: TGTGCCACCTGCTGGGGGGCTCGAGAAAAACTGTTTTTT
cdr3_aa: CATCWGAREKLFF

j_call: TRBJ2-2
v_call: TRBV5-6
clone_size: -
d_call: TRBD1
cdr3_nt: TGTGCCAGCAGCTGGTGGACAGGGGGGCTAAGCGGGGAGCTGTTTTTT
cdr3_aa: CASSWWTGGLSGELFF

j_call: TRBJ2-5
v_call: TRBV7-6
clone_size: -
d_call: -
cdr3_nt: TGTGCCAGCAGCTTAGTTCGAGCCTCGAGGGCACAAGAGACCCAGTACTTC
cdr3_aa: CASSLVRASRAQETQYF

j_call: TRBJ1-1
v_call: TRBV19
clone_size: -
d_call: -
cdr3_nt: TGTGCCAGTAGTATTGGTACAGAAGCTTTCTTT
cdr3_aa: CASSIGTEAFF

j_call: TRBJ2-7
v_call: TRBV28
clone_size: -
d_call: -
cdr3_nt: TGTGCCAGCAGTTCGGGACACTTCTACGAGCAGTACTTC
cdr3_aa: CASSSGHFYEQYF

j_call: TRBJ2-3
v_call: TRBV12-3/TRBV12-4
clone_size: -
d_call: -
cdr3_nt: TGTGCCAGCAGTTTTTCCCGGGATACGCAGTATTTT
cdr3_aa: CASSFSRDTQYF

j_call: TRBJ1-1
v_call: TRBV7-9
clone_size: once
d_call: -
cdr3_nt: TGTGCCAGCAGCTTAGGACAGAACACTGAAGCTTTCTTT
cdr3_aa: CASSLGQNTEAFF

j_call: TRBJ1-1
v_call: TRBV6-5
clone_size: -
d_call: -
cdr3_nt: TGTGCCAGCAAGATGAACAGGGTATCGGCCACTGAAGCTTTCTTT
cdr3_aa: CASKMNRVSATEAFF

j_call: TRBJ2-7
v_call: TRBV5-1
clone_size: -
d_call: TRBD1
cdr3_nt: TGCGCCAGCAGCTTGTCGATGGGACAGGGGGCCCGGGAGCAGTACTTC
cdr3_aa: CASSLSMGQGAREQYF